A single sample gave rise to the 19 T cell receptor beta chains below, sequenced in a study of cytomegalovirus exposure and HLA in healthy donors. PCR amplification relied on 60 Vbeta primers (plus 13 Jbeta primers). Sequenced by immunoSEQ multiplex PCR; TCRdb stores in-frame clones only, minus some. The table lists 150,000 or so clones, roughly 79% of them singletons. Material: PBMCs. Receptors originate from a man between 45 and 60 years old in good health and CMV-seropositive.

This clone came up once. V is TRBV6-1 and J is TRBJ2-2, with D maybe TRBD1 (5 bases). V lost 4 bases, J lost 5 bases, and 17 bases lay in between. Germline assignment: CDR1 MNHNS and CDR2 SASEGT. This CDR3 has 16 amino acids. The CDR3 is CASSVSAGLRTGELFF. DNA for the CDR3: TGTGCCAGCAGTGTTTCGGCAGGGTTGAGGACCGGGGAGCTGTTTTTT.

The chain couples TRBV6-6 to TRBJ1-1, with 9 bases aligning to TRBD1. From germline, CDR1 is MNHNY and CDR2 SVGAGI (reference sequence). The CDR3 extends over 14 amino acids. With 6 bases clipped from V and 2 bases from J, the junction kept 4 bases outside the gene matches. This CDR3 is CASSQTGGNTEAFF. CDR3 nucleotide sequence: TGTGCCAGCAGCCAAACAGGGGGCAACACTGAAGCTTTCTTT.

The CDR3 protein is CASSNRDRNTGELFF. The CDR3 DNA sequence: TGTGCCAGCAGCAACCGGGACAGGAACACCGGGGAGCTGTTTTTT. This sequence joins TRBV13 and TRBJ2-2, with 7 bases that match TRBD1. Germline V gives CDR1 PRHDT, CDR2 FYEKMQ (reference sequence). Germline trimming cut 5 bases from V and 1 base from J; bases unmatched to any gene: 4. This CDR3 has 15 residues.

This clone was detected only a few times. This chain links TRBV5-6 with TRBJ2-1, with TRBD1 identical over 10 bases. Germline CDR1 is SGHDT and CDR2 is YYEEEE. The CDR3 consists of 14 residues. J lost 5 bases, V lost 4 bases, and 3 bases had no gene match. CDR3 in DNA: TGTGCCAGCAGCATCGGGACAGGGGACAATGAGCAGTTCTTC. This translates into CASSIGTGDNEQFF.

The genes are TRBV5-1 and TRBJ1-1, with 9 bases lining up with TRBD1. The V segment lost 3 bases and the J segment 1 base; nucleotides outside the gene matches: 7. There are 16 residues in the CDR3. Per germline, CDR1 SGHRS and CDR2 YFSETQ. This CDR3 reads CASSYLGTGRNTEAFF. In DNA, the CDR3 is TGCGCCAGCAGCTATCTCGGGACAGGGCGGAACACTGAAGCTTTCTTT.

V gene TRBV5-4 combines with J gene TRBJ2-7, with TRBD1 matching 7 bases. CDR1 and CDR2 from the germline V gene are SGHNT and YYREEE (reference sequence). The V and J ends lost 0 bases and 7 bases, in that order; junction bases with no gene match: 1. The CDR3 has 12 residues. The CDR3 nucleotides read TGTGCCAGCAGCTTGGCAGGGGGAGAGCAGTACTTC. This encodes CASSLAGGEQYF.

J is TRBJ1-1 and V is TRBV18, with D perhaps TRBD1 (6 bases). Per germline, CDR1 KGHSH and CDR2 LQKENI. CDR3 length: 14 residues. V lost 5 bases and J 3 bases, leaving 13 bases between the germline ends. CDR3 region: CASSAGASYTEAFF. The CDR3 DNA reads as TGTGCCAGCTCAGCAGGGGCTTCGTACACTGAAGCTTTCTTT.

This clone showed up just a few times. In DNA, the CDR3 is TGTGCCAGCAGCTTGGGGGGACAGTCCTACGAGCAGTACGTC. Protein: CASSLGGQSYEQYV. The J gene is TRBJ2-7, the V gene TRBV5-6; 7 bases are shared with TRBD1. The CDR3 consists of 14 residues. Germline values: CDR1 SGHDT, CDR2 YYEEEE. V gave up 0 bases and J gave up 1 base; unmatched junction bases: 1.

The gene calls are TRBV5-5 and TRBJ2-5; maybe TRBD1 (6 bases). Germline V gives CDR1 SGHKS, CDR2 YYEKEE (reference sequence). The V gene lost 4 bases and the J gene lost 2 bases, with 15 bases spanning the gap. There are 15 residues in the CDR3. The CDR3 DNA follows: TGTGCCAGCAGCGTTGGGGCAGGGGCTCAAGAGACCCAGTACTTC. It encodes CASSVGAGAQETQYF.

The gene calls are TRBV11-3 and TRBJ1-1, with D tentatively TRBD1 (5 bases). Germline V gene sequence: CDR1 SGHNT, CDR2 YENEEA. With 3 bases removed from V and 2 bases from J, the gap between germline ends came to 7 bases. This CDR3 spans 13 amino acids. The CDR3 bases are TGTGCCAGCAGCTTGACAGTTAACACTGAAGCTTTCTTT. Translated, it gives CASSLTVNTEAFF.

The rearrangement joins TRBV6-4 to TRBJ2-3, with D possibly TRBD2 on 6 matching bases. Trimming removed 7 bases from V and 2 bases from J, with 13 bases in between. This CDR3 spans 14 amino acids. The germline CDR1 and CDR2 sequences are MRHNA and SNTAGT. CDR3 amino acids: CASNSGTYTDTQYF. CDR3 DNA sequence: TGTGCCAGCAACTCGGGGACTTACACAGATACGCAGTATTTT.

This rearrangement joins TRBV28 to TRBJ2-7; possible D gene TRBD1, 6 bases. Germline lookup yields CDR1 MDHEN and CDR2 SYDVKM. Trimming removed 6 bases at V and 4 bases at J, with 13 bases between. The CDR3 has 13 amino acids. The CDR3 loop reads CASRPPGTYEQYF. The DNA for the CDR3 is TGTGCCAGCAGGCCTCCAGGGACATACGAGCAGTACTTC.

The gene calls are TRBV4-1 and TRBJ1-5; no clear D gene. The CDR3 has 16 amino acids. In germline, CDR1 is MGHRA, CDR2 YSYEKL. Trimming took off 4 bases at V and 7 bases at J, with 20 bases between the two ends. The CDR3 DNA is TGCGCCAGCAGCCCTTACCCCGGCGGGGAGAAACAGCCCCAGCATTTT. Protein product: CASSPYPGGEKQPQHF.

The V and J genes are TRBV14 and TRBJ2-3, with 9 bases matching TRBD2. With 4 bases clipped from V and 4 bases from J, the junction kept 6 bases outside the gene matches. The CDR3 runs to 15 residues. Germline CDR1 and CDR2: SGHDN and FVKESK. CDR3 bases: TGTGCCAGCAGCCGACGCGGGGGGGCCTCAGATACGCAGTATTTT. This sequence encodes CASSRRGGASDTQYF.

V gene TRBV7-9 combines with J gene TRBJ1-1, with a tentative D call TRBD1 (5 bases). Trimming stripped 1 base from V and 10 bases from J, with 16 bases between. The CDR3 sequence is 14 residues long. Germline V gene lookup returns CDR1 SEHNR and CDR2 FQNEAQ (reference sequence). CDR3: CASSLGVGAPGAFF. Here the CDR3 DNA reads TGTGCCAGCAGCTTAGGGGTAGGGGCCCCGGGAGCTTTCTTT.

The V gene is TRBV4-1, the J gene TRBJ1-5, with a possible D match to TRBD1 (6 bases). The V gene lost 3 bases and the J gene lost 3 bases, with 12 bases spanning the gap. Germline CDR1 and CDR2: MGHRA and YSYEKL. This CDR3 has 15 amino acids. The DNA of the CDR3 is TGCGCCAGCAGCCACCCCGACAGGCCCAATCAGCCCCAGCATTTT. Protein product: CASSHPDRPNQPQHF.

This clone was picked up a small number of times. The CDR3 here is CASRGQINEKLFF. CDR3 nucleotide sequence: TGTGCCAGTAGGGGACAGATTAATGAAAAACTGTTTTTT. This chain links TRBV19 with TRBJ1-4; 7 positions agree with TRBD1. V lost 6 bases and J lost 4; bases outside the gene matches: 2. The CDR3 extends over 13 amino acids. Germline V CDR1 and CDR2: LNHDA, SQIVND (reference sequence).

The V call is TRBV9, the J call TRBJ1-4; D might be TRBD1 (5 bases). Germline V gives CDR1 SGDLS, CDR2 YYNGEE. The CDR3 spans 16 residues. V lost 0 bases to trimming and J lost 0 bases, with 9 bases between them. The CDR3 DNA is TGTGCCAGCAGCGTAGGGACGACAGCAACTAATGAAAAACTGTTTTTT. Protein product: CASSVGTTATNEKLFF. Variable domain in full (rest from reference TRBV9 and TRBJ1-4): DSGVTQTPKHLITATGQRVTLRCSPRSGDLSVYWYQQSLDQGLQFLIQYYNGEERAKGNILERFSAQQFPDLHSELNLSSLELGDSALYFCASSVGTTATNEKLFFGSGTQLSVL.

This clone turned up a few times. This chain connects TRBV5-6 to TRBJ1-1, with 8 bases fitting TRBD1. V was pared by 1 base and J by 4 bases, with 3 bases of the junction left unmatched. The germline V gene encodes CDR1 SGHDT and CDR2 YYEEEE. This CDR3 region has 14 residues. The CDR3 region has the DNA TGTGCCAGCAGCTTGAAGGACAGGGCCACTGAAGCTTTCTTT. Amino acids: CASSLKDRATEAFF.